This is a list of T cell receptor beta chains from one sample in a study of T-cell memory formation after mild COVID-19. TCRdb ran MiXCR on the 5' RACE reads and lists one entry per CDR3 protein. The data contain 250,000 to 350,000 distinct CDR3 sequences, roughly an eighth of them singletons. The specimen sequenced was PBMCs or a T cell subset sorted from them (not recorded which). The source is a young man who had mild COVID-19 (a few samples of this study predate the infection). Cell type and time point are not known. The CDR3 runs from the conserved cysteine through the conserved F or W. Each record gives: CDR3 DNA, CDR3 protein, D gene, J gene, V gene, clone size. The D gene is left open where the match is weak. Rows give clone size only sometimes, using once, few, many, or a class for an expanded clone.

CDR3 DNA: TGTGCCAGCAGCATAAGACTAGCGGGGGGAAAAAACATTCAGTACTTC; CDR3 protein: CASSIRLAGGKNIQYF; D gene: TRBD2; J gene: TRBJ2-4; V gene: TRBV7-8; clone size: -
CDR3 DNA: TGTGCCACCAGCCGGACTAGTGAGGGCAAAAACATTCAGTACTTC; CDR3 protein: CATSRTSEGKNIQYF; D gene: TRBD2; J gene: TRBJ2-4; V gene: TRBV15; clone size: -
CDR3 DNA: TGCGCCAGCAGCGCCGCAAGGGGCGAGGGTTCACCCCTCCACTTT; CDR3 protein: CASSAARGEGSPLHF; D gene: -; J gene: TRBJ1-6; V gene: TRBV10-1; clone size: few
CDR3 DNA: TGTGCCAGCAGTTCCGAAACGGGTAATTCACCCCTCCACTTT; CDR3 protein: CASSSETGNSPLHF; D gene: -; J gene: TRBJ1-6; V gene: TRBV6-5; clone size: -
CDR3 DNA: TGCAGCGTTGCGAGGGGTGAACAGGGAAGATTTGCTGAAGCTTTCTTT; CDR3 protein: CSVARGEQGRFAEAFF; D gene: -; J gene: TRBJ1-1; V gene: TRBV29-1; clone size: -
CDR3 DNA: TGTGCCAGCAGCATCGACACAGATACGCAGTATTTT; CDR3 protein: CASSIDTDTQYF; D gene: -; J gene: TRBJ2-3; V gene: TRBV7-9; clone size: many
CDR3 DNA: TGTGCTAGCAGCTTAGAGGCCACCGGGGGTGAGCAGTTCTTC; CDR3 protein: CASSLEATGGEQFF; D gene: -; J gene: TRBJ2-1; V gene: TRBV7-7; clone size: many
CDR3 DNA: TGCGCCAGCAGCTTGGCTAATGATCTGAGAGCCAAAAACATTCAGTACTTC; CDR3 protein: CASSLANDLRAKNIQYF; D gene: -; J gene: TRBJ2-4; V gene: TRBV5-1; clone size: few
CDR3 DNA: TGCGCCAGCAGCCAAGATAGAGAGAGCTCCTACAATGAGCAGTTCTTC; CDR3 protein: CASSQDRESSYNEQFF; D gene: -; J gene: TRBJ2-1; V gene: TRBV4-3; clone size: -
CDR3 DNA: TGTGCCAGCAGCATGACTTTTTTAGCTAACTATGGCTACACCTTC; CDR3 protein: CASSMTFLANYGYTF; D gene: -; J gene: TRBJ1-2; V gene: TRBV7-2; clone size: many
CDR3 DNA: TGTGCCAGCAGCCTCCGGAGGACAGGGGGGGTCGAAAAACTGTTTTTT; CDR3 protein: CASSLRRTGGVEKLFF; D gene: TRBD1; J gene: TRBJ1-4; V gene: TRBV6-5; clone size: few
CDR3 DNA: TGCAGTGCTAGTCGCGGGGGCGCCACCGGGGAGCTGTTTTTT; CDR3 protein: CSASRGGATGELFF; D gene: -; J gene: TRBJ2-2; V gene: TRBV20-1; clone size: -
CDR3 DNA: TGCAGCGTTGAATTTTCGGCGGGGGGAGAAAAACTGTTT; CDR3 protein: CSVEFSAGGEKLF; D gene: -; J gene: TRBJ1-4; V gene: TRBV29-1; clone size: -
CDR3 DNA: TGTGCCAGCACCCAAGCGGGTTTCGCCTACGAGCAGTACTTC; CDR3 protein: CASTQAGFAYEQYF; D gene: -; J gene: TRBJ2-7; V gene: TRBV12-3/TRBV12-4; clone size: many
CDR3 DNA: TGCGCCAGCAGCTCGTCCGGGACTAGCGGGGACACAGATACGCAGTATTTT; CDR3 protein: CASSSSGTSGDTDTQYF; D gene: TRBD2; J gene: TRBJ2-3; V gene: TRBV5-1; clone size: -
CDR3 DNA: TGCAGTGCTAGTCGCCGCAGGGGTCGGGAAAAACTGTTTTTT; CDR3 protein: CSASRRRGREKLFF; D gene: -; J gene: TRBJ1-4; V gene: TRBV20-1; clone size: -
CDR3 DNA: TGTGCCAGCAGCCGTGCCGACCCCTCCGGAAAAGCTTTCTTT; CDR3 protein: CASSRADPSGKAFF; D gene: -; J gene: TRBJ1-1; V gene: TRBV11-2; clone size: few
CDR3 DNA: TGCAGCGTTGCAAGGGAGACCCAGTACTTC; CDR3 protein: CSVARETQYF; D gene: -; J gene: TRBJ2-5; V gene: TRBV29-1; clone size: -
CDR3 DNA: TGTGCCAGCAGGGGCAGGTCGGACCCTAGCACAGATACGCAGTATTTT; CDR3 protein: CASRGRSDPSTDTQYF; D gene: -; J gene: TRBJ2-3; V gene: TRBV12-3/TRBV12-4; clone size: -
CDR3 DNA: TGCGCCAGCAGCCAAGATCGGGGACACAATCAGCCCCAGCATTTT; CDR3 protein: CASSQDRGHNQPQHF; D gene: -; J gene: TRBJ1-5; V gene: TRBV4-3; clone size: -
CDR3 DNA: TGCGCCAGCAGCTTGACGGCTACCCCGGGAAAGACCCAGTACTTC; CDR3 protein: CASSLTATPGKTQYF; D gene: -; J gene: TRBJ2-5; V gene: TRBV5-1; clone size: -
CDR3 DNA: TGTGCCAGCAGCCAAGTAGGGCTAGCGGGGGACAATGAGCAGTTCTTC; CDR3 protein: CASSQVGLAGDNEQFF; D gene: TRBD2; J gene: TRBJ2-1; V gene: TRBV4-2; clone size: -
CDR3 DNA: TGTGCCAGCAGTTACAGTCCCTACGAGCAGTACTTC; CDR3 protein: CASSYSPYEQYF; D gene: -; J gene: TRBJ2-7; V gene: TRBV6-2/TRBV6-3; clone size: -
CDR3 DNA: TGTGCCAGCAGCTTAGACAGGGGAGGAGATACGCAGTATTTT; CDR3 protein: CASSLDRGGDTQYF; D gene: -; J gene: TRBJ2-3; V gene: TRBV7-2; clone size: many
CDR3 DNA: TGTGCCAGCAGCTCCCGGGACAAGAATTCACCCCTCCACTTT; CDR3 protein: CASSSRDKNSPLHF; D gene: -; J gene: TRBJ1-6; V gene: TRBV7-6; clone size: -
CDR3 DNA: TGTGCCAGCAGTTACTCGAGGGCTCAGCCCCAGCATTTT; CDR3 protein: CASSYSRAQPQHF; D gene: -; J gene: TRBJ1-5; V gene: TRBV6-2/TRBV6-3; clone size: few
CDR3 DNA: TGCGCCAGCAGCCAAGAAATGCAAAACCGGGTTCACCCCCTCCACTTT; CDR3 protein: CASSQEMQNRVHPLHF; D gene: -; J gene: TRBJ1-6; V gene: TRBV4-1; clone size: many
CDR3 DNA: TGTGCCAGCGGACTAGCGGTATCCTACGAGCAGTACTTC; CDR3 protein: CASGLAVSYEQYF; D gene: TRBD2; J gene: TRBJ2-7; V gene: TRBV6-2/TRBV6-3; clone size: -
CDR3 DNA: TGTGCCAGCAGTCAGGGGGATTATAGAGAGCAGTACTTC; CDR3 protein: CASSQGDYREQYF; D gene: TRBD1; J gene: TRBJ2-7; V gene: TRBV12-3/TRBV12-4; clone size: few
CDR3 DNA: TGTGCCAGCAGCTTTGCAGGGGGGAACTATGGCTACACCTTC; CDR3 protein: CASSFAGGNYGYTF; D gene: TRBD1; J gene: TRBJ1-2; V gene: TRBV5-4; clone size: -
CDR3 DNA: TGTGCCAGCAGCTTGGACGCCGGGTACCAAGAGACCCAGTACTTC; CDR3 protein: CASSLDAGYQETQYF; D gene: -; J gene: TRBJ2-5; V gene: TRBV7-6; clone size: many
CDR3 DNA: TGTGCCAGCAGCCGGTTATACGGGGGAGGGACTGAAGCTTTCTTT; CDR3 protein: CASSRLYGGGTEAFF; D gene: -; J gene: TRBJ1-1; V gene: TRBV6-6; clone size: -
CDR3 DNA: TGTGCCAGCAGCTTGGTGGGCCTAGCGGGAAGCACAGATACGCAGTATTTT; CDR3 protein: CASSLVGLAGSTDTQYF; D gene: TRBD2; J gene: TRBJ2-3; V gene: TRBV7-8; clone size: many
CDR3 DNA: TGCAGCGTTGAAGCCAGCTACAATGAGCAGTTCTTC; CDR3 protein: CSVEASYNEQFF; D gene: -; J gene: TRBJ2-1; V gene: TRBV29-1; clone size: few
CDR3 DNA: TGTGCCAGCTCACCACCATACAGGGGTATAGAACCCGAGCAGTACTTC; CDR3 protein: CASSPPYRGIEPEQYF; D gene: TRBD1; J gene: TRBJ2-7; V gene: TRBV18; clone size: -
CDR3 DNA: TGTGCCAGCAGTTCCACCCTGCGGTACACAGATACGCAGTATTTT; CDR3 protein: CASSSTLRYTDTQYF; D gene: -; J gene: TRBJ2-3; V gene: TRBV27; clone size: few
CDR3 DNA: TGTGCCAGCAGTGTCGGGGGGAATCTTGAGACCCAGTACTTC; CDR3 protein: CASSVGGNLETQYF; D gene: TRBD2; J gene: TRBJ2-5; V gene: TRBV6-1; clone size: -
CDR3 DNA: TGTGCCAGCAGTCCAAGCGACAGGGAGGGCCCAGATACGCAGTATTTT; CDR3 protein: CASSPSDREGPDTQYF; D gene: -; J gene: TRBJ2-3; V gene: TRBV25-1; clone size: -
CDR3 DNA: TGTGCCAGCAGGGGTAGTGGGGGGCTGGGGACTGAAGCTTTCTTT; CDR3 protein: CASRGSGGLGTEAFF; D gene: -; J gene: TRBJ1-1; V gene: TRBV6-5; clone size: few
CDR3 DNA: TGTGCCAGCAGTTTATCGTCGGACGGCTACTATGGCTACACCTTC; CDR3 protein: CASSLSSDGYYGYTF; D gene: -; J gene: TRBJ1-2; V gene: TRBV27; clone size: -
CDR3 DNA: TGTGCCAGCAGGCTCGGGACAGGGGGCGTACAGCCCCAGCATTTT; CDR3 protein: CASRLGTGGVQPQHF; D gene: TRBD1; J gene: TRBJ1-5; V gene: TRBV12-3/TRBV12-4; clone size: few
CDR3 DNA: TGTGCCAGCAGTTCGTCGGGAGGGGAAGAGACCCAGTACTTC; CDR3 protein: CASSSSGGEETQYF; D gene: TRBD2; J gene: TRBJ2-5; V gene: TRBV6-2/TRBV6-3; clone size: many
CDR3 DNA: TGTGCCAGCAGCGGCAGAACAGGGAGCTCCTACGAGCAGTACTTC; CDR3 protein: CASSGRTGSSYEQYF; D gene: -; J gene: TRBJ2-7; V gene: TRBV7-9; clone size: few
CDR3 DNA: TGTGCCAGCAGTTACGGGGGGGGCGCAGATACGCAGTATTTT; CDR3 protein: CASSYGGGADTQYF; D gene: -; J gene: TRBJ2-3; V gene: TRBV6-5; clone size: few
CDR3 DNA: TGTGCCAGCAGTTGGCAGGGGCCCTACGAGCAGTACTTC; CDR3 protein: CASSWQGPYEQYF; D gene: -; J gene: TRBJ2-7; V gene: TRBV12-3/TRBV12-4; clone size: many
CDR3 DNA: TGTGCCAGCAGCATACACCTTGCAGAGACCCAGTACTTC; CDR3 protein: CASSIHLAETQYF; D gene: -; J gene: TRBJ2-5; V gene: TRBV7-6; clone size: many
CDR3 DNA: TGTGCCAGCAGCGACAGACAGGGGGAGAGCACAGATACGCAGTATTTT; CDR3 protein: CASSDRQGESTDTQYF; D gene: TRBD1; J gene: TRBJ2-3; V gene: TRBV13; clone size: many
CDR3 DNA: TGTGCCATCAGTGATGCAGGGTTTGACAAAAACATTCAGTACTTC; CDR3 protein: CAISDAGFDKNIQYF; D gene: -; J gene: TRBJ2-4; V gene: TRBV10-3; clone size: -